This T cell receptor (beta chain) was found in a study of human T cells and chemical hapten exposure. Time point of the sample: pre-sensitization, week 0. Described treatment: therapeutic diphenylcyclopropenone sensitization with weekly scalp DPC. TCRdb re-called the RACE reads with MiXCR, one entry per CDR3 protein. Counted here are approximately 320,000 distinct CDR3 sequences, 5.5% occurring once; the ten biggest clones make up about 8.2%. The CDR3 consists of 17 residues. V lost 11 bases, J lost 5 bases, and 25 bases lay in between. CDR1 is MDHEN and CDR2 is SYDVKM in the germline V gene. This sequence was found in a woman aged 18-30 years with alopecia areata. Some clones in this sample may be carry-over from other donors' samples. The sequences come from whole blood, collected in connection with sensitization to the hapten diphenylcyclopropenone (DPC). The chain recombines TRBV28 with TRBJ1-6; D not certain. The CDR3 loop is CAVPSRLGISDNSPLHF. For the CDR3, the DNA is TGTGCCGTCCCCTCCAGGCTAGGGATATCGGATAATTCACCCCTCCACTTT.